This entry is about one T cell receptor beta chain. The antigen is unknown. This sample is part of a study of shared clonotypes between healthy human individuals. Findings and limits, study-wide: Incomplete sequencing of sorted subsets was indicated by rarefaction despite large depth.

Produced via immunoSEQ multiplex PCR; TCRdb's table is partial and in-frame only. The sample consists of roughly 2,300,000 clones, under 95% of them appearing once. The origin of this receptor is a man between 18 and 35 years old in good health. Some clones in this sample may be carry-over from other donors' samples. Sequences were obtained from naive CD4+ T cells from PBMCs. Sample subset: CD45RA+ positively selected.

The CDR3 sequence: CASSTGGGGMGYTF. CDR3 sequence (DNA): TGTGCCAGCAGTACCGGGGGGGGCGGAATGGGCTACACCTTC. This chain uses TRBV6-1 with TRBJ1-2; D perhaps matches TRBD1 (6 bases). This CDR3 spans 14 amino acids. CDR1 is MNHNS, CDR2 SASEGT, per germline. Trimming shortened V by 5 bases and J by 8 bases, and 18 bases separated the two germline ends.